This T cell receptor (beta chain) was recovered during a study of blood T cell repertoires in COVID-19. Study-wide background: Collection of acute and convalescent COVID-19 samples took place in the United States, Italy and Spain. The analysed material was cDNA or gDNA that came from T cells, B-cell-depleted T cells, or PBMCs.

Authors' data handling: Reference gene primers were amplified, and this amplification served to estimate nucleated cell counts. Measured with immunoSEQ multiplex PCR; TCRdb has only the in-frame clones, and not every one. From that table come the V and J calls and clone size; the DNA was used to work out D and trimming. The sample carries some 370,000 clones, around 92% recorded once. CDR3 length: 11 residues. V was trimmed by 2 bases and J by 6 bases, leaving 4 bases between them. Germline values: CDR1 MDHEN, CDR2 SYDVKM. The TCR originated in a man aged 35 to 55 with acute or convalescent COVID-19. The chain joins TRBV28 to TRBJ1-2; D unresolved. Sequencing input: peripheral blood. DNA for the CDR3: TGTGCCAGCAGTTTAAGCCATGGCTACACCTTC. Its protein product is CASSLSHGYTF.